This T cell receptor (beta chain) was sequenced in a study of T cells after posttransplantation cyclophosphamide. This CDR3 has 15 residues. Germline V gene data show CDR1 as KGHSH and CDR2 as LQKENI. Trimming removed 3 bases from V and 0 bases from J, with 11 bases in between. In its sample, this clone was seen many times. The data were produced by immunoSEQ multiplex PCR, yet TCRdb's version contains in-frame clones alone and is incomplete. This sample has under 50,000 clones and no singletons, with about 2.2% in the ten largest. The sequence was obtained from a middle-aged man in good health, CMV-negative, and a related stem cell transplant donor. The V and J genes are TRBV18 and TRBJ1-1; a weak D match, TRBD1 (5 bases). Sequencing was carried out using PBMCs. CDR3 in amino acids: CASSPTDSMNTEAFF. CDR3 sequence (DNA): TGTGCCAGCTCACCGACCGACAGTATGAACACTGAAGCTTTCTTT.